The source of this TCR beta chain is a study of response to subunit inactivated influenza vaccine. TCRdb reanalysed the RT-PCR reads using MiXCR and keeps one entry per CDR3 protein. The sample contains more than 400,000 distinct CDR3 sequences, about 10% of which appear only once. Study-level findings and limits: The authors suggested that few new T cells are recruited per seasonal influenza vaccination.

Of note for this clonotype: What it recognizes is unknown.

The V gene lost 4 bases and the J gene lost 6 bases, with 15 bases spanning the gap. From germline, CDR1 is DFQATT and CDR2 SNEGSKA (reference sequence). CDR3 size: 14 residues. V is TRBV20-1 and J is TRBJ2-2; the D gene is possibly TRBD1 (6 bases). The material sequenced was PBMCs from blood, taken 45 days after vaccination. The TCR comes from a man aged 50 to 59 who received an inactivated influenza vaccine. CDR3 protein: CSATHRVKAGELFF. CDR3 nucleotides: TGCAGTGCTACCCACAGGGTTAAAGCCGGGGAGCTGTTTTTT.